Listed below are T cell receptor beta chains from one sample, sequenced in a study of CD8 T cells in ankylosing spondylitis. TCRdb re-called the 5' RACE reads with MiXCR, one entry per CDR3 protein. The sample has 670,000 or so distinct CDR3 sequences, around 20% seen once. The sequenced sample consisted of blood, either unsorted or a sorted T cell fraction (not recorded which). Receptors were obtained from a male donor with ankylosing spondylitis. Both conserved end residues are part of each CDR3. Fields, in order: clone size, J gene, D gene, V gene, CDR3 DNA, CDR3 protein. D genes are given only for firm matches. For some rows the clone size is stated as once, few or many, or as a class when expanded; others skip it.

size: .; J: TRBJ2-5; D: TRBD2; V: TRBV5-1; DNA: TGCGCCAGCAGCTTCGGCGGGACACCGACTAGCGGAGGAGAGACCCAGTACTTC; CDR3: CASSFGGTPTSGGETQYF
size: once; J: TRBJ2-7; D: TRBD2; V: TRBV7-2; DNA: TGTGCCAGCAGCCTCACGGGACTACCCTCCTACGAGCAGTACTTC; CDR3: CASSLTGLPSYEQYF
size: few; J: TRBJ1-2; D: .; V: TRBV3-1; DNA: TGTGCCAGCAGCCCAGGCCCGGTGGGCTATGGCTACACCTTC; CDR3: CASSPGPVGYGYTF
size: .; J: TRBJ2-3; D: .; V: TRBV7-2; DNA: TGTGCCAGCATTGCTGGGCAGGGGTGGACAGATACGCAGTATTTT; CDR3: CASIAGQGWTDTQYF
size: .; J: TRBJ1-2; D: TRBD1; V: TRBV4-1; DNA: TGCGCCAGCAGCCAAGTGTGGGGAGGAATTGACAGGGACTATGGCTACACCTTC; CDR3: CASSQVWGGIDRDYGYTF
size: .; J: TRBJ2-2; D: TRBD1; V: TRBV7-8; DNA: TGTGCCAGCAGACCCGACGTGACGACAGGGGGCTTTAGCGGGGAGCTGTTTTTT; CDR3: CASRPDVTTGGFSGELFF
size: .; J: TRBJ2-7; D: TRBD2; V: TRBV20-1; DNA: TGCAGTGCTAGGGGGTTAGCGGGAAAGGGGGAGCAGTACTTC; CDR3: CSARGLAGKGEQYF
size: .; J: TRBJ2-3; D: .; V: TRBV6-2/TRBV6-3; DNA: TGTGCCAGCAGAACTGGGACGGATCCCCGCACAGATACGCAGTATTTT; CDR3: CASRTGTDPRTDTQYF
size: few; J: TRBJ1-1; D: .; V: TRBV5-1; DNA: TGCGCCAGCAGCGCGGATGGAGGACAGTTTTACACTGAAGCTTTCTTT; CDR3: CASSADGGQFYTEAFF
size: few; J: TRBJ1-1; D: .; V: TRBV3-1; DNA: TGTGCCAGCAGCCACTCGGGACGTATGAACACTGAAGCTTTCTTT; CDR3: CASSHSGRMNTEAFF
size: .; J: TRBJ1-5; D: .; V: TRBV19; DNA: TGTGCCAGTAATAACAGGGCCAATCAGCCCCAGCATTTT; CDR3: CASNNRANQPQHF
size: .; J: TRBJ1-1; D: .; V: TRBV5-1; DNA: TGCGCCAGCAGCTATTACAGGGTCACTGAAGCTTTCTTT; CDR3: CASSYYRVTEAFF
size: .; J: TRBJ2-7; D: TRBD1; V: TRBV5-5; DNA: TGTGCCAGCAGCCGTGGACAGGGGGCAGGCGAGCAGTACTTC; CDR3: CASSRGQGAGEQYF
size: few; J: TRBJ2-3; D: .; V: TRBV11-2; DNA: TGTGCCAGCAGCCCCCGACAGGTCTCAGATACGCAGTATTTT; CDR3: CASSPRQVSDTQYF
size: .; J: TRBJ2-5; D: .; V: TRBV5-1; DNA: TGCGCCAGCAGCTTGGAGAGGACCCAGTACTTC; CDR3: CASSLERTQYF
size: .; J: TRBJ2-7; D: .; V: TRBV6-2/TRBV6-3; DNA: TGTGCCAGCAGTTACTCGGGCCGGTACGAGCAGTACTTC; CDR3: CASSYSGRYEQYF
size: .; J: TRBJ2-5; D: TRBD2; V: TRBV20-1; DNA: TGCAGTGCCCCGACTAGCGGGGGGGGTGAGACCCAGTACTTC; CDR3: CSAPTSGGGETQYF
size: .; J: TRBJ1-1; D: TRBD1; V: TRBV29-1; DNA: TGCAGCTGTGGGACAGGGGGCCTTGAAGCTTTCTTT; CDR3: CSCGTGGLEAFF
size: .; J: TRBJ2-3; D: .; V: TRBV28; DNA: TGTGCCAGCAGTTTAGATGCCTGGGGAACAGATACGCAGTATTTT; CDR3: CASSLDAWGTDTQYF
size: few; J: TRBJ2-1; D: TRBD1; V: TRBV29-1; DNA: TGCAGCGTTGAAGGTCGGACAGGGGCCTACAATGAGCAGTTCTTC; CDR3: CSVEGRTGAYNEQFF
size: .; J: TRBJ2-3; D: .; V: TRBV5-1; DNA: TGCGCCAGCAGCCCGAGGAACACATTCACTAGCACAGATACGCAGTATTTT; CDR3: CASSPRNTFTSTDTQYF
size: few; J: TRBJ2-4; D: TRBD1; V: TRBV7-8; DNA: TGTGCCAGCAGCACCCCGGGACAGGCCCAGTTAGCCAAAAACATTCAGTACTTC; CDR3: CASSTPGQAQLAKNIQYF
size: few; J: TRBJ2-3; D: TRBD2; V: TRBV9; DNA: TGTGCCAGCAGCGTATCTAGCGGGGGGGCGGATACGCAGTATTTT; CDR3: CASSVSSGGADTQYF
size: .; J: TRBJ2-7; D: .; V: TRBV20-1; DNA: TGCAGTGCTATCCGGGCCCCGTGGGACGAGCAGTACTTC; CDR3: CSAIRAPWDEQYF
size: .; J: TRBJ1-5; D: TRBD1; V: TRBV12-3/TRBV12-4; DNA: TGTGCCTGCAGTTTAGCCCTTGGGCGACAGGGGAGGGATCAGCCCCAGCATTTT; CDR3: CACSLALGRQGRDQPQHF
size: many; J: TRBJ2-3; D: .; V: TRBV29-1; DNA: TGCAGCGTTGAAGGTCTAGGAGGCACAGATACGCAGTATTTT; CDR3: CSVEGLGGTDTQYF
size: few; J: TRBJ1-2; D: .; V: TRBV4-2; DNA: TGTGCCAGCAGCCAAGACGAGGCGTGGGGCTACACCTTC; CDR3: CASSQDEAWGYTF